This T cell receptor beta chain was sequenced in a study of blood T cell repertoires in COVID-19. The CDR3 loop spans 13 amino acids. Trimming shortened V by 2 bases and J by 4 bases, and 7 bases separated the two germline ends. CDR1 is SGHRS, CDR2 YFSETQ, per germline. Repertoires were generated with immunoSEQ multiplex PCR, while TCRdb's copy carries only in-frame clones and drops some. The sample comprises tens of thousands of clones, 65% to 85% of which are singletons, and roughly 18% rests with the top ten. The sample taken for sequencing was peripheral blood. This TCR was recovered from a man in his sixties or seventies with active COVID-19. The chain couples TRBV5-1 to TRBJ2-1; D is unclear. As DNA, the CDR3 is TGCGCCAGCAGCTTAGGCGGTTACAATGAGCAGTTCTTC. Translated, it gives CASSLGGYNEQFF.